Following are 16 T cell receptor beta chains from one sample sequenced in a study of blood T cell repertoires in COVID-19. Repertoires were generated with immunoSEQ multiplex PCR, while TCRdb's copy carries only in-frame clones and drops some. The data show fewer than 300,000 clones, with over 70% seen just once and around 7.8% held by the top ten. Sequenced sample: peripheral blood. These receptors originate from a human donor in a cohort sampled during active COVID-19.

V usage is TRBV28 and J usage is TRBJ1-4, with 10 positions matching TRBD1. Germline assignment: CDR1 MDHEN and CDR2 SYDVKM. Unmatched junction bases numbered 4, after V lost 6 bases and J lost 3 bases. The CDR3 has 15 residues. The CDR3 is CASSPGQGSNEKLFF. CDR3 bases: TGTGCCAGCAGCCCGGGACAGGGGTCTAATGAAAAACTGTTTTTT.

The table lists this clone with a count of one. V is TRBV28 and J is TRBJ2-2, with D possibly matching TRBD2 (7 bases). CDR3 length: 13 amino acids. From germline, CDR1 is MDHEN and CDR2 SYDVKM. The CDR3 sequence: CAGGEANTGELFF. CDR3 nucleotides: TGTGCAGGGGGGGAGGCGAACACCGGGGAGCTGTTTTTT. The whole variable domain, remainder taken from reference TRBV28 and TRBJ2-2, is DVKVTQSSRYLVKRTGEKVFLECVQDMDHENMFWYRQDPGLGLRLIYFSYDVKMKEKGDIPEGYSVSREKKERFSLILESASTNQTSMYLCAGGEANTGELFFGEGSRLTVL.

The chain combines TRBV19 with TRBJ2-7; 10 bases agree with TRBD1. J lost 8 bases, V lost 7 bases, and 11 bases had no gene match. CDR1 is LNHDA and CDR2 is SQIVND in the germline V gene (reference sequence). The CDR3 has 14 residues. The CDR3 loop is CASTPPGQGLQQYF. The CDR3 DNA sequence: TGTGCCAGTACCCCCCCGGGACAGGGGTTGCAGCAGTACTTC.

This clone was recorded once. The J gene is TRBJ1-4, the V gene TRBV5-8; D gene uncertain. The CDR3 loop spans 14 amino acids. Germline V gene lookup returns CDR1 SGHTS and CDR2 YDEGEE. Trimming left V 0 bases short and J 4 bases short, with 7 bases between. CDR3 sequence: CASSLGQINEKLFF. DNA of the CDR3: TGTGCCAGCAGCTTGGGGCAGATTAATGAAAAACTGTTTTTT.

The J gene is TRBJ2-5, the V gene TRBV5-6; the D is unclear. Germline CDR1 SGHDT, CDR2 YYEEEE. The CDR3 length is 14 residues. Trimming left V 3 bases short and J 3 bases short, with 12 bases between. The CDR3 nucleotides read TGTGCCAGCAGCTCGCCGACGGGTAAAGAGACCCAGTACTTC. Translating gives CASSSPTGKETQYF.

DNA for the CDR3: TGTGCCAGCGGGCCGTGGATTCCTCGAACCTTAGCGGGAGGAGGGGACACCGGGGAGCTGTTTTTT. Protein product: CASGPWIPRTLAGGGDTGELFF. The chain employs TRBV7-3 and TRBJ2-2; TRBD2 aligns across 10 bases. CDR1 SGHTA and CDR2 FQGTGA come from the germline V gene. J was trimmed by 3 bases and V by 8 bases; bases with no gene match: 27. The CDR3 is 22 amino acids.

The chain couples TRBV28 to TRBJ2-5; 8 positions agree with TRBD2. This CDR3 is 17 amino acids long. Germline V gene sequence: CDR1 MDHEN, CDR2 SYDVKM. V lost 1 base to trimming and J lost 5 bases; unmatched junction nucleotides: 12. CDR3 region: CASSLFGVGGAGETQYF. CDR3 coding DNA: TGTGCCAGCAGTTTATTCGGTGTCGGGGGGGCCGGGGAGACCCAGTACTTC. The full variable domain, its missing parts supplied by reference TRBV28 and TRBJ2-5, is DVKVTQSSRYLVKRTGEKVFLECVQDMDHENMFWYRQDPGLGLRLIYFSYDVKMKEKGDIPEGYSVSREKKERFSLILESASTNQTSMYLCASSLFGVGGAGETQYFGPGTRLLVL.

The chain combines TRBV18 with TRBJ1-1; maybe TRBD1 (6 bases). CDR1 and CDR2 (germline): KGHSH, LQKENI. This CDR3 has 13 residues. Trimming removed 4 bases at V and 4 bases at J, with 10 bases between. CDR3 nucleotides: TGTGCCAGCTCACTCGGACAGCCCACTGAAGCTTTCTTT. This translates into CASSLGQPTEAFF.

This chain links TRBV9 with TRBJ2-1; TRBD2 matches 12 bases. The germline V gene has CDR1 SGDLS and CDR2 YYNGEE. V trimming: 0 bases; J trimming: 2 bases; junction bases outside the gene matches: 0. The CDR3 is 16 residues long. CDR3 coding DNA: TGTGCCAGCAGCGTAGGACTAGCGGGAGCCTACAATGAGCAGTTCTTC. Protein: CASSVGLAGAYNEQFF.

This clone was counted ten times or more. The chain links TRBV6-5 to TRBJ2-1; D possibly corresponds to TRBD2 (6 bases). The CDR3 has 14 residues. V lost 8 bases and J 4 bases, leaving 15 bases between the germline ends. The germline V gene has CDR1 MNHEY and CDR2 SVGAGI. The CDR3 loop reads CASSQTRGYNEQFF. In DNA, the CDR3 is TGTGCCAGCTCTCAAACCCGGGGGTACAATGAGCAGTTCTTC.

The chain is built from TRBV5-1 and TRBJ1-1; 10 nucleotides align to TRBD1. V lost 0 bases to trimming and J lost 5 bases; unmatched junction nucleotides: 1. This CDR3 spans 14 amino acids. The germline gives CDR1 SGHRS, CDR2 YFSETQ. CDR3 amino acids: CASSLGTGGTEAFF. As DNA, the CDR3 is TGCGCCAGCAGCTTGGGGACAGGGGGGACTGAAGCTTTCTTT.

This chain joins TRBV18 and TRBJ2-7, with 7 positions matching TRBD1. The junction had 13 bases not matched to a gene; V was cut back by 3 bases and J by 2 bases. CDR1 is KGHSH and CDR2 is LQKENI in the germline V gene. The CDR3 is 17 amino acids. CDR3 DNA: TGTGCCAGCTCACCCCTCGGACAGGCGCAACTCCCCTACGAGCAGTACTTC. Translating it yields CASSPLGQAQLPYEQYF.

V gene TRBV29-1 combines with J gene TRBJ1-1; D ambiguous. From germline, CDR1 is SQVTM and CDR2 ANQGSEA. This CDR3 has 14 amino acids. The ends were cut back, 5 bases at V and 1 base at J, with 14 bases in the middle. CDR3 residues: CSVRRSVANTEAFF. The CDR3, as DNA: TGCAGCGTTCGGAGGAGTGTGGCGAACACTGAAGCTTTCTTT.

The table lists this clone with many counts. V gene TRBV5-4 combines with J gene TRBJ2-1; 7 bases are shared with TRBD2. CDR1 is SGHNT, CDR2 YYREEE, per germline (reference sequence). Trimming at V came to 4 bases and at J to 8 bases, leaving 12 bases not matched to a gene. The CDR3 totals 15 residues. CDR3 in amino acids: CASSPGGRGIDEQFF. CDR3 coding DNA: TGTGCCAGCAGCCCGGGGGGTCGGGGAATCGATGAGCAGTTCTTC.

The DNA for the CDR3 is TGCGCCAGCAGCCAAGATAGAGTGGGGGGGAACACCGGGGAGCTGTTTTTT. Translation: CASSQDRVGGNTGELFF. The chain combines TRBV4-3 with TRBJ2-2, with D perhaps TRBD2 (6 bases). This CDR3 is 17 amino acids long. V was pared by 0 bases and J by 1 base, with 12 bases between. CDR1 and CDR2 from the germline V gene are LGHNA and YSLEER.

The CDR3, as DNA: TGTGCCAGCAGTGATGGCAGTGGAAACACCATATATTTT. Amino acids: CASSDGSGNTIYF. V is TRBV6-1 and J is TRBJ1-3; no definite D call. V was cut by 3 bases and J by 3 bases, with 6 bases left in between. This CDR3 has 13 amino acids. In germline, CDR1 is MNHNS, CDR2 SASEGT.